This T cell receptor (beta chain) was recorded in a study of T cell repertoires in cytomegalovirus infection (dated by TCRdb to the late 2010s). For context, the study as a whole: Donor HLA type was relevant to the analysis, as public TCR beta signatures indicated carriage of CMV infection together with the matching HLA type.

A remark on this clonotype: The specificity of this receptor is unknown. Base qualities are not provided; no much larger clone lies one nucleotide away.

Sequencing took place on an Illumina HiSeq 1500. TCRdb reworked the public reads: Q25 trimming with fastp, MiXCR clone assembly, productive beta chains retained. Rows are unified per CDR3 protein, each entry keeping the most common DNA and genes. A total of about 360,000 distinct CDR3 sequences appear in this sample, over 15% of them only once. The ten largest make up under 9% of the sample. CDR1 is given as SNHLY and CDR2 as FYNNEI, both from the germline V gene. The CDR3 measures 13 amino acids from cysteine to phenylalanine. Solely the CDR3 DNA is kept, with 39 bases framed from the first base. Cut back by 6 bases and 2 bases, the V and J ends lie 10 bases apart. Overall study outcomes, separate from this receptor: Carriers of CMV infection plus the relevant HLA type were discriminated by the cumulative frequency of public TCR beta family members in the study cohort and in an independent roughly 340-donor cohort. The ex vivo response was dominated by HLA-C-restricted CMV-specific TCR beta clonotypes, which also provided the single most frequent clonotype in two of eight donors.

The TCR comes from a human donor in good health (CMV status not recorded). Some clones in this sample may be carry-over from other donors' samples. Rearrangement joined TRBV2 to TRBJ1-1, with no confident D gene call. Specimen: PBMCs. The CDR3 reads as follows: CASRATVNTEAFF. The DNA sequence is as follows: TGTGCCAGCAGAGCGACCGTTAACACTGAAGCTTTCTTT.